Shown below are 7 T cell receptor beta chains from a single sample sequenced in a study of identifying expanded T cells in peripheral blood. The table came from immunoSEQ multiplex PCR; TCRdb's copy has only in-frame clones and leaves some out. The sample lists approximately 120,000 clones, roughly nine tenths occurring once. The sample taken for sequencing was blood. The receptors come from a person aged 18 to 70 in good health.

This chain connects TRBV2 to TRBJ1-1; D is perhaps TRBD1 (6 bases). This CDR3 has 15 amino acids. The V gene's germline CDR1 is SNHLY and CDR2 FYNNEI. V lost 5 bases and J 2 bases, leaving 15 bases between the germline ends. The DNA for the CDR3 is TGTGCCAGCAGTCCTTCAGGGGTTGGTAACACTGAAGCTTTCTTT. Its protein is CASSPSGVGNTEAFF.

The chain has TRBV6-6 and TRBJ2-7; 8 bases align to TRBD1. This CDR3 has 16 amino acids. Germline CDR1 is MNHNY and CDR2 is SVGAGI (reference sequence). The junction had 13 bases not matched to a gene; V was cut back by 5 bases and J by 4 bases. The CDR3 sequence is CASSLGTGGGSYEQYF. CDR3 nucleotide sequence: TGTGCCAGCAGTCTAGGGACAGGTGGGGGGAGTTACGAGCAGTACTTC.

The V gene is TRBV4-3, the J gene TRBJ1-5, with 7 bases lining up with TRBD1. V shed 3 bases, J shed 6 bases, and the junction held 5 bases outside the gene matches. The CDR3 is 14 amino acids. CDR1 LGHNA and CDR2 YSLEER come from the germline V gene. The CDR3 coding sequence is TGCGCCAGCAGCCAGGAGACAGGGTTTCAGCCCCAGCATTTT. It is translated as CASSQETGFQPQHF.

The V call is TRBV25-1, the J call TRBJ2-2; possible D gene TRBD1, 6 bases. The germline V and J ends were trimmed by 4 bases and 0 bases, with 12 bases remaining between them. CDR3 size: 16 residues. Germline assignment: CDR1 MGHDK and CDR2 SYGVNS. In DNA, the CDR3 is TGTGCCAGCAGTGGCGTTAAGGGGGCGAACACCGGGGAGCTGTTTTTT. Translating it yields CASSGVKGANTGELFF.

This chain's CDR3 is CASSPGGAVNTQYF. The CDR3 bases are TGCGCCAGCAGCCCGGGCGGGGCGGTGAATACGCAGTATTTT. The chain uses TRBV4-1 and TRBJ2-3; tentatively, D is TRBD2 (6 bases). The CDR3 has 14 residues. The ends were cut back, 4 bases at V and 7 bases at J, with 15 bases in the middle. Germline CDR1 and CDR2: MGHRA and YSYEKL.

The chain employs TRBV6-1 and TRBJ1-2; D not resolved. This CDR3 has 13 amino acids. V was cut by 4 bases and J by 3 bases, with 9 bases left in between. Germline assignment: CDR1 MNHNS and CDR2 SASEGT. The CDR3: CASSVAADYGYTF. Written as DNA, the CDR3 is TGTGCCAGCAGTGTCGCGGCAGACTATGGCTACACCTTC.

The rearrangement links TRBV7-9 to TRBJ1-1, with 7 nucleotides matching TRBD1. Unmatched junction bases numbered 6, after V lost 1 base and J lost 10 bases. The CDR3 spans 13 residues. The germline CDR1 and CDR2 sequences are SEHNR and FQNEAQ (reference sequence). The CDR3 DNA follows: TGTGCCAGCAGCTTAGGACAGGGAGTTGCAGCTTTCTTT. Translating it yields CASSLGQGVAAFF.